The clone carrying this T cell receptor beta chain was seen many times. The data stem from a study of T cell repertoires in cytomegalovirus infection. CDR1 is SNHLY and CDR2 is FYNNEI in the germline V gene. The CDR3 totals 17 residues. V lost 7 bases to trimming and J lost 0 bases, with 16 bases between them. TCRdb used MiXCR to reprocess the reads, holding one entry per CDR3 protein. The sample yields 560,000 or so distinct CDR3 sequences, about 15% seen once. This rearrangement joins TRBV2 to TRBJ2-6, with D possibly TRBD2 on 5 matching bases. This TCR came from a human donor in good health (CMV status not recorded). Some clones in this sample may be carry-over from other donors' samples. The sequencing sample was made of CD8+ T cells from PBMCs. CDR3 protein: CASTLRADYSGANVLTF. CDR3 in DNA: TGTGCCAGCACCCTAAGGGCAGACTACTCTGGGGCCAACGTCCTGACTTTC.